This T cell receptor (beta chain) was sequenced for a study of blood T cell repertoires in COVID-19. Study-wide context: COVID-19 samples collected from the United States, Italy and Spain covered acute and convalescent phases. In each case, the material was cDNA or gDNA derived from T cells, B-cell-depleted T cells, or PBMCs.

Authors' methods: Estimation of nucleated cell counts relied on the amplification of reference gene primers. TCRdb keeps only in-frame clones here, not all; method: immunoSEQ multiplex PCR. That table supplies the V and J calls and clone size; D and trimming were determined from the DNA. The profile shows about 110,000 clones, less than 75% of them singletons. V was trimmed by 0 bases and J by 4 bases, leaving 6 bases between them. This CDR3 has 13 amino acids. Germline V lookup: CDR1 MNHEY, CDR2 SVGAGI. This chain joins TRBV6-5 and TRBJ2-5, with unresolved D. Source material: peripheral blood. The sequence was collected from a woman aged 55-69 years with acute or convalescent COVID-19. Written as DNA, the CDR3 is TGTGCCAGCAGTTACTCTGGCAGAGAGACCCAGTACTTC. Protein sequence: CASSYSGRETQYF.